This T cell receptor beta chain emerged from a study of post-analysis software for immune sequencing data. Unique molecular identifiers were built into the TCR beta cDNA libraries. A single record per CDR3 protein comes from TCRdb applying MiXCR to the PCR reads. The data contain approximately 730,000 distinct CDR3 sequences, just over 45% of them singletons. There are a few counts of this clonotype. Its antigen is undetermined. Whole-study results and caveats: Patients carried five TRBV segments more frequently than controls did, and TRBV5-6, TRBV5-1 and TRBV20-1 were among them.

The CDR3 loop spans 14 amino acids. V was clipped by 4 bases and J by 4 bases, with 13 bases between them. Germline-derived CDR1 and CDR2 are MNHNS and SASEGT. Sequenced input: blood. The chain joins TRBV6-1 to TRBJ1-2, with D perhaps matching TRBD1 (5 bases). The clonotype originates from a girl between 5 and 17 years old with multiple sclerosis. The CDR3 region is CASSVMQGGYGYTF. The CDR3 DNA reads TGTGCCAGCAGTGTTATGCAGGGAGGCTATGGCTACACCTTC.